This TCR beta chain was identified during a study of identical twins. This clonotype has ten or more counts. TCRdb passed the 5' RACE reads through MiXCR, listing each CDR3 protein once. The sample contains roughly 240,000 distinct CDR3 sequences, approximately 7.3% of which appear only once. Germline values: CDR1 ENHRY, CDR2 SYGVKD. The CDR3 has 14 residues. Trimming removed 6 bases from V and 4 bases from J, with 10 bases in between. These data were also filed under a second study, of yellow fever vaccine responses in identical twins.

This clonotype was obtained from a woman aged 18-29 years in good health. The sequencing input was CD8+ T cells sorted from blood. J is TRBJ1-6 and V is TRBV10-3; D uncertain. The DNA of the CDR3 is TGTGCCATCAGATCTGAAGGGTATAATTCACCCCTCCACTTT. Amino acids: CAIRSEGYNSPLHF.